A single sample is the source of the 28 T cell receptor beta chains below, sequenced in a study of T cell repertoires in ileal Crohn's disease. Measured with immunoSEQ multiplex PCR; TCRdb has only the in-frame clones, and not every one. Of about 7,200 clones in the sample, about 79% were seen once. The sequenced material came from ileal tissue. The receptors derive from an adult with Crohn's disease.

This chain links TRBV2 with TRBJ1-4; 9 bases are a match to TRBD1. This CDR3 region has 15 residues. In germline, CDR1 is SNHLY, CDR2 FYNNEI. With 5 bases clipped from V and 3 bases from J, the junction kept 4 bases outside the gene matches. CDR3 DNA: TGTGCCAGCAGTACAGGGGGCCTAGCTAATGAAAAACTGTTTTTT. This codes for CASSTGGLANEKLFF.

The V call is TRBV11-2, the J call TRBJ1-3; TRBD1 is a possible D gene (5 bases). This CDR3 is built from 16 residues. The germline CDR1 and CDR2 sequences are SGHAT and FQNNGV. Between the trimmed V and J ends, which lost 1 base and 9 bases, there was a span of 19 bases. The CDR3 DNA follows: TGTGCCAGCAGCTTAGTCATTAGGGATACCGGGGGCACCATATATTTT. It translates to CASSLVIRDTGGTIYF.

The genes are TRBV18 and TRBJ1-5, with 8 bases identical to TRBD1. The junction had 6 bases not matched to a gene; V was cut back by 0 bases and J by 2 bases. Germline values: CDR1 KGHSH, CDR2 LQKENI. This CDR3 has 17 amino acids. The CDR3, as DNA: TGTGCCAGCTCACCACCCCAGGGGGCGGGGGGCAATCAGCCCCAGCATTTT. Amino acids: CASSPPQGAGGNQPQHF.

The chain is built from TRBV19 and TRBJ2-3; TRBD2 aligns across 7 bases. The CDR3 extends over 16 amino acids. The V and J ends lost 3 bases and 4 bases, in that order; junction bases with no gene match: 10. The V gene's germline CDR1 is LNHDA and CDR2 SQIVND (reference sequence). The CDR3 nucleotides are TGTGCCAGTAGTATCCCCTACGCGGGAGCTTCAGATACGCAGTATTTT. This sequence encodes CASSIPYAGASDTQYF.

The rearrangement links TRBV9 to TRBJ2-2; D tentatively reads TRBD1 or TRBD2 (5 bases each). Trimming shortened V by 4 bases and J by 5 bases, and 12 bases separated the two germline ends. The CDR3 consists of 14 residues. The germline CDR1 and CDR2 sequences are SGDLS and YYNGEE. CDR3: CASSIGTGTGELFF. In nucleotides, the CDR3 is TGTGCCAGCAGCATAGGGACGGGAACCGGGGAGCTGTTTTTT.

The chain is built from TRBV2 and TRBJ2-7; 10 bases line up with TRBD2. The length of the CDR3 is 14 residues. V lost 4 bases and J lost 2; bases outside the gene matches: 2. Germline-derived CDR1 and CDR2 are SNHLY and FYNNEI. The CDR3 nucleotides read TGTGCCAGCAGTGCGACTAGCGGGCCCTACGAGCAGTACTTC. This translates into CASSATSGPYEQYF.

The chain couples TRBV30 to TRBJ1-5; D not resolved. V lost 0 bases and J lost 11, with 11 bases in between. CDR1 and CDR2 (germline): GTSNPN, SVGIG (reference sequence). The CDR3 has 12 amino acids. This CDR3 is CAWSVSGLAQHF. CDR3 coding DNA: TGTGCCTGGAGTGTAAGCGGACTGGCCCAGCATTTT.

The chain joins TRBV27 to TRBJ2-2; 7 bases are shared with TRBD2. This CDR3 region has 16 residues. Germline V gene lookup returns CDR1 MNHEY and CDR2 SMNVEV (reference sequence). J was trimmed by 6 bases and V by 3 bases; bases with no gene match: 10. Written as DNA, the CDR3 is TGTGCCAGCAGTTTTTGGGGGAGGGGTGGTGCCGGGGAGCTGTTTTTT. It translates to CASSFWGRGGAGELFF.

In DNA, the CDR3 is TGTGCCAGCAGCAGACTAGTGTCGGAGACCCAGTACTTC. This codes for CASSRLVSETQYF. This chain joins TRBV7-9 and TRBJ2-5; D possibly corresponds to TRBD2 (6 bases). Germline loops: CDR1 SEHNR, CDR2 FQNEAQ (reference sequence). V lost 5 bases and J lost 5, with 12 bases in between. The CDR3 has 13 residues.

V is TRBV5-1 and J is TRBJ2-7; 9 bases agree with TRBD2. Germline CDR1 SGHRS, CDR2 YFSETQ. The CDR3 is made up of 15 amino acids. The V segment lost 0 bases and the J segment 2 bases; nucleotides outside the gene matches: 3. The CDR3 loop is CASSLGLAGPYEQYF. Written as DNA, the CDR3 is TGCGCCAGCAGCTTGGGGCTAGCGGGACCCTACGAGCAGTACTTC. Full variable domain (rest looked up from reference TRBV5-1 and TRBJ2-7): KAGVTQTPRYLIKTRGQQVTLSCSPISGHRSVSWYQQTPGQGLQFLFEYFSETQRNKGNFPGRFSGRQFSNSRSEMNVSTLELGDSALYLCASSLGLAGPYEQYFGPGTRLTVT.

This chain joins TRBV6-5 and TRBJ2-3, with TRBD1 as a possible D gene (6 bases). V dropped 6 bases and J dropped 6 bases, with 10 bases sitting between them. Germline CDR1 reads MNHEY; CDR2 reads SVGAGI. CDR3 length: 12 amino acids. CDR3 bases: TGTGCCAGCAGGACCGACAGGGATACGCAGTATTTT. Its translation is CASRTDRDTQYF.

The chain is built from TRBV30 and TRBJ2-1, with a tentative D call TRBD2 (5 bases). The V and J ends lost 7 bases and 7 bases respectively, with 20 bases between them. The germline V gene has CDR1 GTSNPN and CDR2 SVGIG (reference sequence). This CDR3 spans 14 amino acids. The CDR3 nucleotides are TGTGCCTCCTCGGGAACCCCTTCCGGAAATGAGCAGTTCTTC. This translates into CASSGTPSGNEQFF.

The V gene is TRBV30, the J gene TRBJ2-3; 7 bases map to TRBD1. Germline V lookup: CDR1 GTSNPN, CDR2 SVGIG (reference sequence). V was pared by 3 bases and J by 14 bases, with 8 bases of the junction left unmatched. The CDR3 extends over 11 amino acids. The DNA for the CDR3 is TGTGCCTGGAGCCGGACAGGCCGCGCGTATTTT. Translated, it gives CAWSRTGRAYF.

The gene calls are TRBV7-2 and TRBJ2-1; a possible D gene is TRBD2 (5 bases). The CDR3 runs 15 residues. The V gene lost 1 base and the J gene lost 8 bases, with 15 bases spanning the gap. The V gene's germline CDR1 is SGHTA and CDR2 FQGNSA. The CDR3 DNA sequence: TGTGCCAGCAGCTTAGGGGCTAGCCGTCTCTATGAGCAGTTCTTC. Translating gives CASSLGASRLYEQFF.

The J gene is TRBJ2-6, the V gene TRBV6-5, with 7 bases that match TRBD1. V lost 6 bases to trimming and J lost 1 base; unmatched junction nucleotides: 3. Germline V gives CDR1 MNHEY, CDR2 SVGAGI. This CDR3 comprises 15 residues. For the CDR3, the DNA is TGTGCCAGCAGCCTGGACAGGTCTGGGGCCAACGTCCTGACTTTC. This translates into CASSLDRSGANVLTF.

The chain has TRBV15 and TRBJ2-7; TRBD1 matches at 7 bases. J lost 2 bases, V lost 5 bases, and 9 bases had no gene match. This CDR3 is 15 amino acids long. Germline CDR1 LNHNV, CDR2 YYDKDF (reference sequence). The CDR3 protein is CATSPGQLGTYEQYF. The CDR3 nucleotides read TGTGCCACCAGCCCGGGACAGCTAGGAACCTACGAGCAGTACTTC.

In DNA, the CDR3 is TGCGCCAGCAGCTTTGCTAGCGGGAATGCCGGGGAGCTGTTTTTT. This codes for CASSFASGNAGELFF. The rearrangement joins TRBV5-1 to TRBJ2-2, with 9 positions matching TRBD2. The CDR3 is 15 amino acids. J gave up 6 bases and V 2 bases, and 5 bases lay outside the gene matches. CDR1 is SGHRS and CDR2 is YFSETQ in the germline V gene.

The chain recombines TRBV7-2 with TRBJ1-5, with TRBD1 as a possible D gene (5 bases). This CDR3 has 18 residues. Trimming removed 1 base at V and 1 base at J, with 17 bases between. Germline V gene sequence: CDR1 SGHTA, CDR2 FQGNSA. Written as DNA, the CDR3 is TGTGCCAGCAGCTTAGTTCGAGGTGGGCAGGGAAGCAATCAGCCCCAGCATTTT. It codes for CASSLVRGGQGSNQPQHF.

CDR3: CAWRDNSGNTIYF. The CDR3 DNA is TGTGCCTGGAGGGACAACTCTGGAAACACCATATATTTT. The chain employs TRBV30 and TRBJ1-3, with a weak D call TRBD1 (5 bases). Germline V CDR1 and CDR2: GTSNPN, SVGIG (reference sequence). V was cut by 3 bases and J by 0 bases, with 6 bases left in between. This CDR3 is built from 13 residues. The complete variable domain, with remaining parts taken from reference TRBV30 and TRBJ1-3, reads SQTIHQWPATLVQPVGSPLSLECTVEGTSNPNLYWYRQAAGRGLQLLFYSVGIGQISSEVPQNLSASRPQDRQFILSSKKLLLSDSGFYLCAWRDNSGNTIYFGEGSWLTVV.

The chain recombines TRBV7-9 with TRBJ1-4; possible D gene TRBD1, 5 bases. The CDR3 is made up of 13 amino acids. Germline CDR1 SEHNR, CDR2 FQNEAQ (reference sequence). Trimming shortened V by 5 bases and J by 8 bases, and 12 bases separated the two germline ends. This CDR3 is CASSRTGGEKLFF. The CDR3 bases are TGTGCCAGCAGCCGTACGGGGGGGGAAAAACTGTTTTTT.

The gene calls are TRBV5-1 and TRBJ1-6; TRBD1 agrees at 11 bases. This CDR3 has 15 amino acids. J gave up 9 bases and V 1 base, and 3 bases lay outside the gene matches. Germline CDR1 reads SGHRS; CDR2 reads YFSETQ. Here the CDR3 DNA reads TGCGCCAGCAGCTTGAAGGGACAGGGGGGTTCACCCCTCCACTTT. This translates into CASSLKGQGGSPLHF.

V usage is TRBV5-8 and J usage is TRBJ1-5; D is unresolved. The V end lost 3 bases, the J end lost 4 bases, and 8 bases lay between the germline ends. Germline V gene data show CDR1 as SGHTS and CDR2 as YDEGEE. CDR3 size: 13 residues. The CDR3, as DNA: TGTGCCAGCAGCTCCGGGAGGAATCAGCCCCAGCATTTT. Protein product: CASSSGRNQPQHF.

The count of this clone is one. The rearrangement links TRBV11-3 to TRBJ1-1; D is ambiguous. The CDR3 sequence is 14 residues long. With 3 bases removed from V and 2 bases from J, the gap between germline ends came to 10 bases. Germline CDR1 and CDR2: SGHNT and YENEEA. CDR3 residues: CASSFGGDNTEAFF. DNA of the CDR3: TGTGCCAGCAGCTTCGGCGGAGATAACACTGAAGCTTTCTTT.

V and J are TRBV5-4 and TRBJ2-3; TRBD2 matches at 7 bases. The CDR3 sequence is 15 residues long. V dropped 9 bases and J dropped 0; count of bases not matched to a gene: 10. Per germline, CDR1 SGHNT and CDR2 YYREEE (reference sequence). CDR3 amino acids: CATWEASGSTDTQYF. The DNA of the CDR3 is TGTGCCACGTGGGAGGCTAGCGGCAGCACAGATACGCAGTATTTT.

The V call is TRBV18, the J call TRBJ1-4; 8 bases are shared with TRBD1. There are 15 residues in the CDR3. Germline values: CDR1 KGHSH, CDR2 LQKENI. V lost 3 bases, J lost 7 bases, and 7 bases stayed unmatched. The CDR3 DNA follows: TGTGCCAGCTCACCTCAGGACAGGGCTATTGAAAAACTGTTTTTT. Its translation is CASSPQDRAIEKLFF.

This clone was detected only a few times. The genes are TRBV14 and TRBJ2-2, with TRBD2 as a possible D gene (6 bases). Between the trimmed V and J ends, which lost 2 bases and 1 base, there was a span of 11 bases. The CDR3 consists of 16 residues. Germline assignment: CDR1 SGHDN and CDR2 FVKESK. The CDR3 is CASSQTRLVNTGELFF. The CDR3 DNA reads as TGTGCCAGCAGCCAAACCCGACTAGTGAACACCGGGGAGCTGTTTTTT.

J is TRBJ2-7 and V is TRBV30, with D possibly matching TRBD1 (5 bases). There are 13 residues in the CDR3. V dropped 0 bases and J dropped 1 base, with 7 bases sitting between them. Germline values: CDR1 GTSNPN, CDR2 SVGIG (reference sequence). CDR3 amino acids: CAWSVGQSYEQYF. CDR3 DNA: TGTGCCTGGAGTGTGGGGCAGTCCTACGAGCAGTACTTC.

The chain has TRBV6-5 and TRBJ2-5; TRBD2 might be the D (5 bases). Trimming left V 1 base short and J 1 base short, with 13 bases between. The CDR3 has 16 amino acids. Germline values: CDR1 MNHEY, CDR2 SVGAGI. The CDR3 region is CASSYWKEGSQETQYF. CDR3 in DNA: TGTGCCAGCAGTTACTGGAAAGAGGGCTCCCAAGAGACCCAGTACTTC.